The sequence of this T cell receptor (beta chain) was determined in a study of cytomegalovirus exposure and HLA in healthy donors. In germline, CDR1 is LNHDA, CDR2 SQIVND (reference sequence). The CDR3 contains 16 residues. V gave up 1 base and J gave up 0 bases; unmatched junction bases: 5. Study findings and constraints: A prior analysis recorded that most TCR beta V segments were productive about 87% or about 30% of the time. A few V segments could not be told apart, such as TRBV6-2 and TRBV6-3, and were left out. A few CMV-associated chains were confirmed in vitro to be specific for CMV antigens.

A remark on this clone: Antigen: not known.

The PCR employed 60 Vbeta primers together with 13 Jbeta primers. Assay used: immunoSEQ multiplex PCR; TCRdb lists only in-frame clones, some missing. The data contain about 130,000 clones, 84% of them singletons. This clonotype was sampled from a man aged 50-59 years in good health and CMV-seronegative. Sequencing was performed on PBMCs. The V gene is TRBV19, the J gene TRBJ1-1, with 7 bases that match TRBD1. CDR3 amino acids: CASSIGSRGLNTEAFF. As DNA, the CDR3 is TGTGCCAGTAGTATAGGTTCCAGGGGGTTGAACACTGAAGCTTTCTTT.